Listed below are T cell receptor beta chains from one sample, sequenced in a study of T cells after yellow fever vaccination. TCRdb analysed the 5' RACE reads with MiXCR anew, one entry per CDR3 protein. The sample has some 550,000 distinct CDR3 sequences, about a fifth seen once. Sequenced here: PBMCs, sampled 15 days after the yellow fever booster vaccination. The receptors here all came from a man aged 30 to 39 who received the YFV17D yellow fever vaccine. Both conserved end residues are part of each CDR3.

v_call: TRBV29-1
cdr3_aa: CSAEGRYTDTQYF

v_call: TRBV9
cdr3_aa: CASSATSGTGETQYF

v_call: TRBV20-1
cdr3_aa: CSARPMSGLTYEQYF

v_call: TRBV7-2
cdr3_aa: CASSLQFKETQYF

v_call: TRBV29-1
cdr3_aa: CSVGDKETQYF

v_call: TRBV20-1
cdr3_aa: CSASGVGTDTQYF

v_call: TRBV21-1
cdr3_aa: CALKSPARGPEQYF

v_call: TRBV5-1
cdr3_aa: CASSLRTGQETQYF

v_call: TRBV30
cdr3_aa: CAWTGLANEQYF

v_call: TRBV9
cdr3_aa: CASSVEGAGANTGELFF

v_call: TRBV25-1
cdr3_aa: CASSEGPQETQYF

v_call: TRBV5-6
cdr3_aa: CASSRRTSGKNQETQYF

v_call: TRBV6-5
cdr3_aa: CASSLGVPMGDTQYF

v_call: TRBV12-3/TRBV12-4
cdr3_aa: CASSLKGVVLETQYF

v_call: TRBV10-3
cdr3_aa: CAISGIRAATSYEQYF

v_call: TRBV14
cdr3_aa: CASSRSSGTLQFF

v_call: TRBV20-1
cdr3_aa: CSRPSGRRRDTQYF

v_call: TRBV12-3/TRBV12-4
cdr3_aa: CASRGLAGDNEQFF

v_call: TRBV5-1
cdr3_aa: CASSLTQGARTEAFF

v_call: TRBV9
cdr3_aa: CASSATGTKNTEAFF

v_call: TRBV28
cdr3_aa: CASSSGHFYEQYF

v_call: TRBV6-1
cdr3_aa: CASSPPLGGALRTQYF

v_call: TRBV20-1
cdr3_aa: CSARSSGEETQYF

v_call: TRBV6-2/TRBV6-3
cdr3_aa: CASSSPARGETQYF

v_call: TRBV12-3/TRBV12-4
cdr3_aa: CASPSGTANTGELFF

v_call: TRBV30
cdr3_aa: CAWSEGGLYDEQYF

v_call: TRBV4-3
cdr3_aa: CASSQELSGELFF

v_call: TRBV5-1
cdr3_aa: CASSWGQGDRAFF

v_call: TRBV10-1
cdr3_aa: CASSELQGTDTQYF

v_call: TRBV5-4
cdr3_aa: CASSSVVEGDTQYF

v_call: TRBV18
cdr3_aa: CASSVGQGPYNEQFF

v_call: TRBV30
cdr3_aa: CAWSPPGSSYEQYF

v_call: TRBV3-1
cdr3_aa: CASSQEDYSYEQYF

v_call: TRBV19
cdr3_aa: CATDRTGNNEQFF

v_call: TRBV9
cdr3_aa: CASSVPRAEQFF

v_call: TRBV5-4
cdr3_aa: CASSLTDGNEQFF

v_call: TRBV9
cdr3_aa: CASSVVSVNEQFF

v_call: TRBV6-1
cdr3_aa: CASSEAAVSGANVLTF

v_call: TRBV12-3/TRBV12-4
cdr3_aa: CASSRAGTVYEQYF

v_call: TRBV21-1
cdr3_aa: CASSTVPGRSSVEQFF

v_call: TRBV5-1
cdr3_aa: CASSLGGTLQETQYF

v_call: TRBV4-3
cdr3_aa: CASSLSGTGDEQFF

v_call: TRBV7-9
cdr3_aa: CASSLGPAEPQHF

v_call: TRBV20-1
cdr3_aa: CSARRLSGSYNEQFF

v_call: TRBV20-1
cdr3_aa: CSASAPEGGSTDTQYF

v_call: TRBV6-4
cdr3_aa: CASEMANTIYF

v_call: TRBV20-1
cdr3_aa: CSAIQAGEGTGQYF

v_call: TRBV6-5
cdr3_aa: CASSYSPAGSYEQYF

v_call: TRBV3-1
cdr3_aa: CASSQARQGRQYF

v_call: TRBV12-3/TRBV12-4
cdr3_aa: CASSDGGDTPQHF

v_call: TRBV5-6
cdr3_aa: CAPDRGADNEQFF

v_call: TRBV20-1
cdr3_aa: CSARIAGGKTGELFF

v_call: TRBV5-8
cdr3_aa: CASSLELDEQYF

v_call: TRBV27
cdr3_aa: CASSSWARYEQYF

v_call: TRBV5-1
cdr3_aa: CASSLEGLSNQPQHF

v_call: TRBV20-1
cdr3_aa: CSARDFSGRGYEQFF

v_call: TRBV12-3/TRBV12-4
cdr3_aa: CASSPGVAGVPVDTQYF

v_call: TRBV12-3/TRBV12-4
cdr3_aa: CASSFFGLAGGPSDTGELFF

v_call: TRBV14
cdr3_aa: CASRPIQDGTQYF

v_call: TRBV19
cdr3_aa: CASGGRSSAREQFF